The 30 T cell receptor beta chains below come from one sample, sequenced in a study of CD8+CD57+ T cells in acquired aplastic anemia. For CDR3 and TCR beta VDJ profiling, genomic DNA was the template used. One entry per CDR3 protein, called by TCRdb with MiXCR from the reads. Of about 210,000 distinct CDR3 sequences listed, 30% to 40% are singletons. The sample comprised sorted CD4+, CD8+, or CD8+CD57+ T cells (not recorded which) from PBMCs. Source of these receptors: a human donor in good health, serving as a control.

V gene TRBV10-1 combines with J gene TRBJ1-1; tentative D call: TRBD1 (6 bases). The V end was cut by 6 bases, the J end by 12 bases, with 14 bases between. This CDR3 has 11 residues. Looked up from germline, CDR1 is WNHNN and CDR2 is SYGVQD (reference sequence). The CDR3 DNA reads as TGCGCCAGCAGGGGGGCCGGACGGACTTTCTTT. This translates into CASRGAGRTFF.

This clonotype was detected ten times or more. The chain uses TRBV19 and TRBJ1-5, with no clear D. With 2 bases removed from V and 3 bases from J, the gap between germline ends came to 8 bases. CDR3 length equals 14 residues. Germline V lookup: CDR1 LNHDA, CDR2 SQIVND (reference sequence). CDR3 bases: TGTGCCAGTAGTATAACCAGCCACAATCAGCCCCAGCATTTT. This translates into CASSITSHNQPQHF. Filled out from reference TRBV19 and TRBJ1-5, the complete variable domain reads DGGITQSPKYLFRKEGQNVTLSCEQNLNHDAMYWYRQDPGQGLRLIYYSQIVNDFQKGDIAEGYSVSREKKESFPLTVTSAQKNPTAFYLCASSITSHNQPQHFGDGTRLSIL.

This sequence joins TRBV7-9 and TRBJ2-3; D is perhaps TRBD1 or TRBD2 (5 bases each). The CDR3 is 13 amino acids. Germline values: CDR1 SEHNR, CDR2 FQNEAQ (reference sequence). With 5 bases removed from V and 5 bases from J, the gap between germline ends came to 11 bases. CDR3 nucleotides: TGTGCCAGCAGCATCGGGACGGTAGATACGCAGTATTTT. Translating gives CASSIGTVDTQYF.

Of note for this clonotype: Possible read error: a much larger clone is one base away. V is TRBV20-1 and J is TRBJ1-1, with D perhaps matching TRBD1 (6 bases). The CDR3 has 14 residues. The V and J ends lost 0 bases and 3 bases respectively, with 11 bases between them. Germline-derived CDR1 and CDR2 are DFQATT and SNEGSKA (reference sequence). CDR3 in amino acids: CSARDGGGDTEAFF. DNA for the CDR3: TGCAGTGCTAGAGATGGGGGCGGTGACACTGAAGCTTTCTTT.

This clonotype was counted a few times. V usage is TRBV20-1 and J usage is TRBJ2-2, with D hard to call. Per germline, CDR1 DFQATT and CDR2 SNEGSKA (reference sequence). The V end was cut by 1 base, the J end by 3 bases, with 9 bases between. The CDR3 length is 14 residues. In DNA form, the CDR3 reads TGCAGTGCTAGAGGTCAGTCTGACACCGGGGAGCTGTTTTTT. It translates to CSARGQSDTGELFF.

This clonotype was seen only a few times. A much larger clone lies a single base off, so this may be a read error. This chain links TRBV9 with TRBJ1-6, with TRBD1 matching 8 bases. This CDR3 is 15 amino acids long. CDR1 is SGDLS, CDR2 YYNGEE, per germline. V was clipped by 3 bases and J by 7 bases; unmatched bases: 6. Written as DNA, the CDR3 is TGTGCCAGCAGCGCCCAGACAGGGGCCAATTCACCCCTCCACTTT. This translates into CASSAQTGANSPLHF.

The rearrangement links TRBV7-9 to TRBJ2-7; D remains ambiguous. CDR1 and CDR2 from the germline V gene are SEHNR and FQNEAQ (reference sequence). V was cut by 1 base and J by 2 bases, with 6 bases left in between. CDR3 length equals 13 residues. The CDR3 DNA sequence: TGTGCCAGCAGCTTAGTCCCGACCTACGAGCAGTACTTC. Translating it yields CASSLVPTYEQYF.

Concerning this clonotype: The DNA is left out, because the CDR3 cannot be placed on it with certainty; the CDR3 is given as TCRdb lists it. The CDR3 here is CACSASTDTQYF. V is TRBV25-1 and J is TRBJ2-3. With termini counted, the CDR3 has 12 amino acids. Per the germline V gene, CDR1 is MGHDK and CDR2 is SYGVNS.

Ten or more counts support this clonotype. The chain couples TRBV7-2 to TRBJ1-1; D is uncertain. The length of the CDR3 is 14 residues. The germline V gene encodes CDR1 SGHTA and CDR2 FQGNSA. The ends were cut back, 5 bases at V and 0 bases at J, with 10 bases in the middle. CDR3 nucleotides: TGTGCCAGCAGCCTAATCCTCATGAACACTGAAGCTTTCTTT. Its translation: CASSLILMNTEAFF. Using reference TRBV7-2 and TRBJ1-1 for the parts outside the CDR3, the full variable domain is GAGVSQSPSNKVTEKGKDVELRCDPISGHTALYWYRQSLGQGLEFLIYFQGNSAPDKSGLPSDRFSAERTGGSVSTLTIQRTQQEDSAVYLCASSLILMNTEAFFGQGTRLTVV.

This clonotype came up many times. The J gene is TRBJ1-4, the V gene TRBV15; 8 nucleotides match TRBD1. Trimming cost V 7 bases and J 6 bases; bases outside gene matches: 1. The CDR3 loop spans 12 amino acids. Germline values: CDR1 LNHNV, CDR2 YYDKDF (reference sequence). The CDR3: CATNRGDEKLFF. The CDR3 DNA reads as TGTGCCACCAACAGGGGGGATGAAAAACTGTTTTTT.

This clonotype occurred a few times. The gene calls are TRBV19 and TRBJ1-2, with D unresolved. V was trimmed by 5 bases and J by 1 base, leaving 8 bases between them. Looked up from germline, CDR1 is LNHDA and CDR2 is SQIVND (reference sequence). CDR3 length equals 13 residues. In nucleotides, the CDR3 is TGTGCCAGTAGTCGGGATTTTAACTATGGCTACACCTTC. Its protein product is CASSRDFNYGYTF.

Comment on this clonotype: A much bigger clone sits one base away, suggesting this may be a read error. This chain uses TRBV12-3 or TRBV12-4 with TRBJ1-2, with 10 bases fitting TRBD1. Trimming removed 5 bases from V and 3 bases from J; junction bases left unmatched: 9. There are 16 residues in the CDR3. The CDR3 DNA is TGTGCCAGCAGTAGATCGACAGGGGGCGTTGACTATGGCTACACCTTC. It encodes CASSRSTGGVDYGYTF.

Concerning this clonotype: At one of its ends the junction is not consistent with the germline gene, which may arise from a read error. The DNA of the CDR3 is TGTGCCACCAGTGACTCAGCTAACTATGGCTACACCTTC. Protein sequence: CATSDSANYGYTF. This rearrangement joins TRBV10-3 to TRBJ1-2; no definite D call. Germline V lookup: CDR1 ENHRY, CDR2 SYGVKD. The CDR3 sequence is 13 residues long.

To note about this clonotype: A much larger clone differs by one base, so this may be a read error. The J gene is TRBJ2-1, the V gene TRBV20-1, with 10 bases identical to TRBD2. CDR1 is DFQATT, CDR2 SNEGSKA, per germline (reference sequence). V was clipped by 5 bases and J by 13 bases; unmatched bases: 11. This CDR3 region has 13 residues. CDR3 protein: CSAGASGSPRQFF. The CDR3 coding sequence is TGCAGTGCTGGGGCTAGCGGGAGCCCCCGACAGTTCTTC.

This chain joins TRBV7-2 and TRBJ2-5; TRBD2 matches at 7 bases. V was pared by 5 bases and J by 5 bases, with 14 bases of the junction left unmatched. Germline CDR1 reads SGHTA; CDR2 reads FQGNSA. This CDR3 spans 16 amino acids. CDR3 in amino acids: CASSGAWGGPSETQYF. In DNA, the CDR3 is TGTGCCAGCAGCGGGGCCTGGGGAGGGCCGTCGGAGACCCAGTACTTC.

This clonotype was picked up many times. The CDR3 loop is CASSTGHLNTEAFF. DNA of the CDR3: TGTGCCAGTAGTACTGGACACCTGAACACTGAAGCTTTCTTT. The chain couples TRBV19 to TRBJ1-1; D is perhaps TRBD1 (5 bases). The germline V and J ends were trimmed by 4 bases and 0 bases, with 9 bases remaining between them. Germline values: CDR1 LNHDA, CDR2 SQIVND (reference sequence). CDR3 length: 14 residues.

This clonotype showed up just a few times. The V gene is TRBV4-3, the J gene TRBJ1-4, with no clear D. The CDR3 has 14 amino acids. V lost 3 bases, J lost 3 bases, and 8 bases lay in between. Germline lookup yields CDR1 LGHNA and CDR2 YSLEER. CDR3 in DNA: TGCGCCAGCAGCCATCCCTGGGCTAATGAAAAACTGTTTTTT. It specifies CASSHPWANEKLFF.

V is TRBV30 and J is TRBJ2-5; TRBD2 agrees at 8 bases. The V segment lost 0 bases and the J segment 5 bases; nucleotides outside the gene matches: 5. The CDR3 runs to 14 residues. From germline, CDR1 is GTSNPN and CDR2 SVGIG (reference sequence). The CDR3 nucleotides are TGTGCCTGGAGTGTACCGGGGGGGCGGGAGACCCAGTACTTC. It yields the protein CAWSVPGGRETQYF.

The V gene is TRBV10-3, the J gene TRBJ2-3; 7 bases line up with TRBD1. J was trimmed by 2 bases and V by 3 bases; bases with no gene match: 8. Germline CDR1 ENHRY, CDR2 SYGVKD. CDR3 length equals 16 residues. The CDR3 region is CAISDRQGLTTDTQYF. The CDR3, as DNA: TGTGCCATCAGTGACAGACAGGGATTGACCACAGATACGCAGTATTTT.

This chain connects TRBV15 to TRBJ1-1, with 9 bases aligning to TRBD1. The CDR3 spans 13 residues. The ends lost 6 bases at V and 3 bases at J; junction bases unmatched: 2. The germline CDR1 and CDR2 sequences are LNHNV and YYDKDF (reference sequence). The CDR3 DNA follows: TGTGCCACCAGACGACAGGGGGACACTGAAGCTTTCTTT. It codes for CATRRQGDTEAFF.

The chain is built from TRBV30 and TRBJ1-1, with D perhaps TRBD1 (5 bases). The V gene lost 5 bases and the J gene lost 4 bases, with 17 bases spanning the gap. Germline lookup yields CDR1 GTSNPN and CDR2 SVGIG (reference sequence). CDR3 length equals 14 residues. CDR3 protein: CAWSDFPGTTEAFF. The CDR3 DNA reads TGTGCCTGGTCCGACTTCCCAGGGACCACTGAAGCTTTCTTT.

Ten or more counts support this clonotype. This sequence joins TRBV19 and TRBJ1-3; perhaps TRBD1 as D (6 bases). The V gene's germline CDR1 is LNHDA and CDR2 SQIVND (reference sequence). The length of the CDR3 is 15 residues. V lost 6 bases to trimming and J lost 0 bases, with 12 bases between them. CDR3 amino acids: CASRSGVGSGNTIYF. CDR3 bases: TGTGCCAGTAGGTCAGGGGTTGGCTCTGGAAACACCATATATTTT.

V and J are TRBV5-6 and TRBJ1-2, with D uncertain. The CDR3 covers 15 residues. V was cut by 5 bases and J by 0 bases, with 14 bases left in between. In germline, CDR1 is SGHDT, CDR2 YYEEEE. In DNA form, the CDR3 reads TGTGCCAGCAGAACGGGGTCTATGGCTAACTATGGCTACACCTTC. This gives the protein CASRTGSMANYGYTF.

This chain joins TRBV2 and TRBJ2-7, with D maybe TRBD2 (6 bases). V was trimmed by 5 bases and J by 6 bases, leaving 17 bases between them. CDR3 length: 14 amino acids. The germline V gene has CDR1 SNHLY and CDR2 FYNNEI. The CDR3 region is CASSLKGTGGEQYF. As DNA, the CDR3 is TGTGCCAGCAGTCTAAAAGGAACCGGGGGCGAGCAGTACTTC.

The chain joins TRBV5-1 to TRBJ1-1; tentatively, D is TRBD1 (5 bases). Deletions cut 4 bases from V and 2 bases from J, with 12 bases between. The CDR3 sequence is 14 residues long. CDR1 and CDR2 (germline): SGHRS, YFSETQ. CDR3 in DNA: TGCGCCAGCAGCAAGGAGGGGCGAAACACTGAAGCTTTCTTT. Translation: CASSKEGRNTEAFF.

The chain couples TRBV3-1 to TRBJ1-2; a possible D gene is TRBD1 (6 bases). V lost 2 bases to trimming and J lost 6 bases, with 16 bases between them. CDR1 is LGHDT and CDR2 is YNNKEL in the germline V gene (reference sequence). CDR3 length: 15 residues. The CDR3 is CASSQSGRTVDGYTF. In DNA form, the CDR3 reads TGTGCCAGCAGCCAATCGGGCCGGACAGTGGATGGCTACACCTTC.

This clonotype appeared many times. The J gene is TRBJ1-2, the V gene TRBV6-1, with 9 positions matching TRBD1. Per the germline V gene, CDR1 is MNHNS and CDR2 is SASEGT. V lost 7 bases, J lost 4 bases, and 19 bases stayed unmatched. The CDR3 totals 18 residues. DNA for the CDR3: TGTGCCAGCATCCGAACGGGGGGACAGGGCCCGTTAGGCTATGGCTACACCTTC. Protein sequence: CASIRTGGQGPLGYGYTF.

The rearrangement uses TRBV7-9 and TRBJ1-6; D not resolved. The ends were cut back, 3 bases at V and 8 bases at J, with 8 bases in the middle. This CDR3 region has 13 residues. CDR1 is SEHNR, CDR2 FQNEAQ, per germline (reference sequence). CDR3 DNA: TGTGCCAGCAGCTTCGACGGCGATTCACCCCTCCACTTT. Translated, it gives CASSFDGDSPLHF.

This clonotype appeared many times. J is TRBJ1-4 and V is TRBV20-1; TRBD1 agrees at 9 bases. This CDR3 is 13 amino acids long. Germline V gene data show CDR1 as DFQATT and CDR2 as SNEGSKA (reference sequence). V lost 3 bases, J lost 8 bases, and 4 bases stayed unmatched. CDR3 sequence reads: CSARRDREEKLFF. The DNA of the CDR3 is TGCAGTGCTAGGAGGGACAGGGAGGAAAAACTGTTTTTT.

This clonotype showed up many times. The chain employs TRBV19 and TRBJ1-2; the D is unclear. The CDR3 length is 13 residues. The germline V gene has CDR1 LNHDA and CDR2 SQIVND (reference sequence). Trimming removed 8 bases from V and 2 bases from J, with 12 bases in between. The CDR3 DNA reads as TGTGCCAGTCACCCGACGGTGAACTATGGCTACACCTTC. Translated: CASHPTVNYGYTF.